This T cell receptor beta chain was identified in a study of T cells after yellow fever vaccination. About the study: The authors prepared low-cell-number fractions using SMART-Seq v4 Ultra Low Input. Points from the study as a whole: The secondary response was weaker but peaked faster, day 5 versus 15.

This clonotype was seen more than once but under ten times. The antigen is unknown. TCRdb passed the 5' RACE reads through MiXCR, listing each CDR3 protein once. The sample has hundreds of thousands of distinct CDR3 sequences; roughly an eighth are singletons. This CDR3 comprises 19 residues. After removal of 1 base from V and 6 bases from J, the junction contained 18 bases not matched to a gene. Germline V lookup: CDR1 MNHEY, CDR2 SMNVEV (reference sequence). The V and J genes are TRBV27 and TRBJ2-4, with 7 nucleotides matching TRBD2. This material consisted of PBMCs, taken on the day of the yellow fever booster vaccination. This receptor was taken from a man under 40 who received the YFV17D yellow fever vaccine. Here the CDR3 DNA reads TGTGCCAGCAGTTTATGGGGCGGGGGAGACACGGGGGGAGGAAACATTCAGTACTTC. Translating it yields CASSLWGGGDTGGGNIQYF.